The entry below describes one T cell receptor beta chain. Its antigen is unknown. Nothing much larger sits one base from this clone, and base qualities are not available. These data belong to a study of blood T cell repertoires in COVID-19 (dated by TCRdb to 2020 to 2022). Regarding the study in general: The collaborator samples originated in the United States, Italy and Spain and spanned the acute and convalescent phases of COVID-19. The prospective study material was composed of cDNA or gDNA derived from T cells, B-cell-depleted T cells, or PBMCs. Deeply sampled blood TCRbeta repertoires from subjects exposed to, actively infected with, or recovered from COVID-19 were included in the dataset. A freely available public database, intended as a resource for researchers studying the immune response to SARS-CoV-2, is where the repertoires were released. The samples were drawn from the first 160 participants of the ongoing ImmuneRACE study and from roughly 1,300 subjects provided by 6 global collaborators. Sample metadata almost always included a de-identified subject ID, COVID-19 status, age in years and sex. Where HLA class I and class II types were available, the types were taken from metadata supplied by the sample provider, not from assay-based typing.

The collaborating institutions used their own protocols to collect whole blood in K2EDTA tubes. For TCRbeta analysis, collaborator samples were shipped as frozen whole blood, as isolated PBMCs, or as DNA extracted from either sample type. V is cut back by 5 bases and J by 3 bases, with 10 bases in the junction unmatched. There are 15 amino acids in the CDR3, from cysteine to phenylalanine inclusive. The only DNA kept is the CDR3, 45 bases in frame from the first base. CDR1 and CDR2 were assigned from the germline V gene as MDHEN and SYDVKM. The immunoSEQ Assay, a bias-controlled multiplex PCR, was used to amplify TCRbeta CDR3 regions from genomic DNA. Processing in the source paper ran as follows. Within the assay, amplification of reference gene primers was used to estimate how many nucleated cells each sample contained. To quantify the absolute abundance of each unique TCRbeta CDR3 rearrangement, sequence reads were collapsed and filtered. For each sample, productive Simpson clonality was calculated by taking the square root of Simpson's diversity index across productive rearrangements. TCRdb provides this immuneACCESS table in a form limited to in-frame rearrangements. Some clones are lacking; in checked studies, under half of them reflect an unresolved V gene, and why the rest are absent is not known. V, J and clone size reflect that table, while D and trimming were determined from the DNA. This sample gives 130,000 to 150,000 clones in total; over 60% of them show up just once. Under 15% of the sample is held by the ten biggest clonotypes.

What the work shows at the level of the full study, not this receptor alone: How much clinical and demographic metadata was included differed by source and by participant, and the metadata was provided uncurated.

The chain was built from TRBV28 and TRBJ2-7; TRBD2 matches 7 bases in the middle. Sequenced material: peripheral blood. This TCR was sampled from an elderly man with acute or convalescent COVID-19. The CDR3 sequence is CASSPSGALNYEQYF. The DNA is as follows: TGTGCCAGCAGTCCCAGCGGGGCATTAAACTACGAGCAGTACTTC.